These 20 T cell receptor beta chains came from one sample sequenced in a study of OX40 agonist ivuxolimab in advanced cancers. Sequencing used immunoSEQ multiplex PCR; TCRdb keeps in-frame clones, though not all of them. The sample contains about 89,000 clones, roughly 88% of which appear only once. The sample here was CD4+ or CD8+ T cells sorted from blood, taken in a trial of the OX40 agonist ivuxolimab. Every receptor here comes from an adult with an advanced solid tumor such as melanoma, head and neck, liver or kidney cancer.

This clone has a single count. V is TRBV7-9 and J is TRBJ2-3; D might be TRBD2 (7 bases). Per germline, CDR1 SEHNR and CDR2 FQNEAQ (reference sequence). The CDR3 spans 15 residues. The ends were cut back, 3 bases at V and 5 bases at J, with 15 bases in the middle. CDR3 loop: CASSFKRGAGDTQYF. The CDR3 DNA reads as TGTGCCAGCAGCTTTAAACGGGGGGCGGGAGATACGCAGTATTTT. Using reference TRBV7-9 and TRBJ2-3 for the parts outside the CDR3, the full variable domain is DTGVSQNPRHKITKRGQNVTFRCDPISEHNRLYWYRQTLGQGPEFLTYFQNEAQLEKSRLLSDRFSAERPKGSFSTLEIQRTEQGDSAMYLCASSFKRGAGDTQYFGPGTRLTVL.

This clone was counted once. The J gene is TRBJ2-7, the V gene TRBV4-1, with D perhaps TRBD2 (6 bases). The CDR3 covers 15 residues. The V and J ends lost 1 base and 1 base respectively, with 11 bases between them. Germline values: CDR1 MGHRA, CDR2 YSYEKL. The CDR3 coding sequence is TGCGCCAGCAGCCAAGGACTAGTGGCGTCCTACGAGCAGTACTTC. This gives the protein CASSQGLVASYEQYF.

CDR3 bases: TGTGCCAGCAGCTTGGCCCCGGGGCAGGAGCAGTACTTC. It yields the protein CASSLAPGQEQYF. The chain combines TRBV5-8 with TRBJ2-7; possibly TRBD1 or TRBD2 for D (5 bases each). V was trimmed by 0 bases and J by 7 bases, leaving 11 bases between them. This CDR3 has 13 amino acids. From germline, CDR1 is SGHTS and CDR2 YDEGEE. The entire variable domain, with the rest obtained from reference TRBV5-8 and TRBJ2-7, is as follows: EAGVTQSPTHLIKTRGQQATLRCSPISGHTSVYWYQQALGLGLQFLLWYDEGEERNRGNFPPRFSGRQFPNYSSELNVNALELEDSALYLCASSLAPGQEQYFGPGTRLTVT.

The chain links TRBV5-1 to TRBJ1-1; D is perhaps TRBD1 (5 bases). V was cut by 5 bases and J by 4 bases, with 15 bases left in between. The CDR3 is 14 residues long. Germline CDR1 SGHRS, CDR2 YFSETQ. CDR3 region: CASRLDGGTTEAFF. CDR3 coding DNA: TGCGCCAGCAGGCTGGACGGCGGGACCACTGAAGCTTTCTTT.

The rearrangement uses TRBV7-2 and TRBJ2-5; D remains ambiguous. V was trimmed by 4 bases and J by 1 base, leaving 7 bases between them. Germline assignment: CDR1 SGHTA and CDR2 FQGNSA. The CDR3 covers 13 residues. CDR3 loop: CASSSSFQETQYF. As DNA, the CDR3 is TGTGCCAGCAGCTCCTCCTTCCAAGAGACCCAGTACTTC.

The chain uses TRBV10-3 and TRBJ2-7; 7 bases are a match to TRBD2. Germline CDR1 ENHRY, CDR2 SYGVKD. The CDR3 loop spans 13 amino acids. V lost 5 bases, J lost 4 bases, and 5 bases stayed unmatched. The CDR3 sequence is CAISSGEGYEQYF. DNA for the CDR3: TGTGCCATCAGTAGCGGGGAAGGTTACGAGCAGTACTTC.

This chain links TRBV15 with TRBJ1-1, with D possibly being TRBD1 (5 bases). Germline V lookup: CDR1 LNHNV, CDR2 YYDKDF (reference sequence). V lost 0 bases to trimming and J lost 0 bases, with 23 bases between them. CDR3 length: 20 amino acids. Written as DNA, the CDR3 is TGTGCCACCAGCAGAGATGAGGGCATAGTGGGGGAGACTATGAACACTGAAGCTTTCTTT. Encoded protein: CATSRDEGIVGETMNTEAFF.

The chain couples TRBV5-1 to TRBJ2-2; 11 bases map to TRBD2. After removal of 2 bases from V and 5 bases from J, the junction contained 2 bases not matched to a gene. The CDR3 sequence is 15 residues long. Germline V gene data show CDR1 as SGHRS and CDR2 as YFSETQ. The CDR3 DNA is TGCGCCAGCAGCTTTAGCGGGGGGGCAACCGGGGAGCTGTTTTTT. Amino acids: CASSFSGGATGELFF.

The sample holds one count of this clone. The chain couples TRBV5-1 to TRBJ2-7; 9 bases match TRBD1. Germline CDR1 SGHRS, CDR2 YFSETQ. This CDR3 has 16 residues. Losses at the gene ends were 0 bases for V and 3 bases for J; bases not matched to a gene: 7. The CDR3 DNA reads as TGCGCCAGCAGCTTGGGACAGGGGGGACCTAGCTACGAGCAGTACTTC. Encoded protein: CASSLGQGGPSYEQYF.

The chain is built from TRBV5-1 and TRBJ1-2; 9 nucleotides align to TRBD1. J gave up 8 bases and V 4 bases, and 12 bases lay outside the gene matches. The CDR3 is 15 residues long. Germline CDR1 reads SGHRS; CDR2 reads YFSETQ. The CDR3 spells CASSALTGGSSGYTF. CDR3 nucleotides: TGCGCCAGCAGCGCTTTGACAGGGGGGTCCAGCGGCTACACCTTC.

The V and J genes are TRBV10-1 and TRBJ2-7; D is possibly TRBD1 (6 bases). V dropped 2 bases and J dropped 3 bases, with 14 bases sitting between them. The CDR3 runs 15 residues. Germline V gene sequence: CDR1 WNHNN, CDR2 SYGVQD (reference sequence). CDR3 DNA sequence: TGCGCCAGCAGTGAGGGACAGTCGAGGGGCTACGAGCAGTACTTC. Encoded protein: CASSEGQSRGYEQYF.

In this sample, this clone turned up once. The J gene is TRBJ2-5, the V gene TRBV7-9, with D possibly TRBD2 on 5 matching bases. Trimming pared 4 bases from V and 7 bases from J, leaving 16 bases between. Germline V gene lookup returns CDR1 SEHNR and CDR2 FQNEAQ (reference sequence). The CDR3 has 14 residues. The CDR3 reads CASSSAGRDGTQYF. The DNA of the CDR3 is TGTGCCAGCAGCTCAGCCGGACGGGATGGGACCCAGTACTTC.

V is TRBV10-3 and J is TRBJ2-1; D is perhaps TRBD1 (6 bases). V shed 0 bases and J shed 6 bases, with 21 bases lying between them. Germline CDR1 and CDR2: ENHRY and SYGVKD. CDR3 length equals 18 residues. CDR3 sequence (DNA): TGTGCCATCAGTGAGTCGGCCAGGGGTCGTTACTTGGGCAATGAGCAGTTCTTC. Protein: CAISESARGRYLGNEQFF.

The rearrangement joins TRBV11-2 to TRBJ1-1, with 9 bases that match TRBD1. Trimming took 5 bases from V and 7 from J; bases not matched to a gene: 8. Per germline, CDR1 SGHAT and CDR2 FQNNGV. The CDR3 is 14 amino acids. CDR3 region: CASSPQQGAGEAFF. The CDR3 bases are TGTGCCAGCAGCCCACAACAGGGGGCGGGTGAAGCTTTCTTT.

V is TRBV4-2 and J is TRBJ2-5, with 8 bases identical to TRBD2. This CDR3 is 19 amino acids long. Trimming at V came to 1 base and at J to 2 bases, leaving 15 bases not matched to a gene. CDR1 and CDR2 from the germline V gene are LGHNA and YNFKEQ. The CDR3 here is CASSQVVGLSGDIQETQYF. CDR3 in DNA: TGTGCCAGCAGCCAAGTGGTGGGTCTTAGCGGGGATATACAAGAGACCCAGTACTTC.

This chain connects TRBV20-1 to TRBJ1-1; TRBD1 might be the D (5 bases). The CDR3 is made up of 11 amino acids. Trimming stripped 1 base from V and 5 bases from J, with 5 bases between. CDR1 is DFQATT, CDR2 SNEGSKA, per germline (reference sequence). CDR3 region: CSARGGTEAFF. In DNA form, the CDR3 reads TGCAGTGCTAGAGGGGGGACTGAAGCTTTCTTT.

This sequence joins TRBV6-7 and TRBJ2-7, with 9 bases fitting TRBD1. TRBV6-7 is known as an ORF, though its function is uncertain. V lost 4 bases to trimming and J lost 1 base; unmatched junction nucleotides: 32. The CDR3 length is 24 residues. CDR3: CASSSLRAGQGCLQLGVWSYEQYF. The CDR3 DNA sequence: TGTGCCAGCAGTTCCCTCAGGGCGGGACAGGGCTGTTTACAGCTTGGAGTTTGGTCCTACGAGCAGTACTTC.

The V and J genes are TRBV27 and TRBJ1-5; 9 positions match TRBD1. Germline loops: CDR1 MNHEY, CDR2 SMNVEV (reference sequence). J was trimmed by 7 bases and V by 8 bases; bases with no gene match: 9. This CDR3 spans 14 amino acids. CDR3 residues: CASGFSGQGQPQHF. In DNA, the CDR3 is TGTGCCAGCGGATTTTCGGGACAGGGACAGCCCCAGCATTTT.

The rearrangement uses TRBV5-1 and TRBJ2-2, with a tentative D call TRBD2 (5 bases). V dropped 1 base and J dropped 0 bases, with 13 bases sitting between them. The CDR3 covers 17 residues. Germline V gives CDR1 SGHRS, CDR2 YFSETQ. This chain's CDR3 is CASSLSRGSTNTGELFF. CDR3 nucleotides: TGCGCCAGCAGCTTGAGTCGGGGTTCCACGAACACCGGGGAGCTGTTTTTT.

This rearrangement joins TRBV5-1 to TRBJ1-1; 7 bases fit TRBD1. Trimming took 0 bases from V and 6 from J; bases not matched to a gene: 8. Per the germline V gene, CDR1 is SGHRS and CDR2 is YFSETQ. This CDR3 region has 15 residues. The CDR3 spells CASSLAGGQAPEAFF. CDR3 nucleotides: TGCGCCAGCAGCTTGGCGGGAGGACAGGCACCTGAAGCTTTCTTT.